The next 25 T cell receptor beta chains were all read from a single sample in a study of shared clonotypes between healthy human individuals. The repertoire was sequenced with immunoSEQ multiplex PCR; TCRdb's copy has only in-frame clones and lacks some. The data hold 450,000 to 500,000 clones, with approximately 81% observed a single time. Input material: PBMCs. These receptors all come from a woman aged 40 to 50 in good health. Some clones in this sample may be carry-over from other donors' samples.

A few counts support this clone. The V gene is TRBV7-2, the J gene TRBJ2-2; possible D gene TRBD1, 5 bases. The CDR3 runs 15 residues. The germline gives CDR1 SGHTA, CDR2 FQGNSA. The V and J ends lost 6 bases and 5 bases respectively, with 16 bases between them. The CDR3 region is CASSPRNSGTGELFF. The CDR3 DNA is TGTGCCAGCAGTCCCCGAAATTCAGGGACCGGGGAGCTGTTTTTT.

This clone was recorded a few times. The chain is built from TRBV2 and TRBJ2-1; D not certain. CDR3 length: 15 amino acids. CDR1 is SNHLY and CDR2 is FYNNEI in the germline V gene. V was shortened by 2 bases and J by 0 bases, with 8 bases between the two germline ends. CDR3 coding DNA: TGTGCCAGCAGTGAATCCCCGAGCTCCTACAATGAGCAGTTCTTC. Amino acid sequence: CASSESPSSYNEQFF.

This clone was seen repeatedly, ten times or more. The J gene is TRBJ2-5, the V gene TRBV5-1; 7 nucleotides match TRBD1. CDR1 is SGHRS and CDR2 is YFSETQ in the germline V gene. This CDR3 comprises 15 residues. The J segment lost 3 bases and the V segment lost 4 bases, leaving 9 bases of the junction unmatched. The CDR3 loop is CASSRDSFTKETQYF. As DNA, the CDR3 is TGCGCCAGCAGCCGGGACAGCTTTACGAAAGAGACCCAGTACTTC.

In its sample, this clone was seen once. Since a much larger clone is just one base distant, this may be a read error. The CDR3 reads CASSRRGRLGTDTQYF. CDR3 coding DNA: TGTGCCAGCAGCCGCAGGGGGCGTCTGGGCACAGATACGCAGTATTTT. The genes are TRBV7-3 and TRBJ2-3, with 8 bases identical to TRBD1. The CDR3 is made up of 16 amino acids. J lost 1 base, V lost 5 bases, and 8 bases had no gene match. Germline CDR1 SGHTA, CDR2 FQGTGA.

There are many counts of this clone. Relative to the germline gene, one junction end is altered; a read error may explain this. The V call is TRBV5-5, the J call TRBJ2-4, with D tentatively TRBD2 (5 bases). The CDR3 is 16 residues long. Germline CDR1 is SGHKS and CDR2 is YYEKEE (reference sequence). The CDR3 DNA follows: TGTGCCAGCAGCTTATATACGGGGAGATCAAAAAGCATTCAGTACTTC. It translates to CASSLYTGRSKSIQYF.

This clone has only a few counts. DNA for the CDR3: TGTGCCTGGAGTGTTGGAGGGGATGGCAATCAGCCCCAGCATTTT. The encoded protein is CAWSVGGDGNQPQHF. The chain is built from TRBV30 and TRBJ1-5, with a weak D call TRBD1 (5 bases). Per the germline V gene, CDR1 is GTSNPN and CDR2 is SVGIG (reference sequence). The CDR3 runs 15 residues. V gave up 0 bases and J gave up 2 bases, with 11 bases separating them.

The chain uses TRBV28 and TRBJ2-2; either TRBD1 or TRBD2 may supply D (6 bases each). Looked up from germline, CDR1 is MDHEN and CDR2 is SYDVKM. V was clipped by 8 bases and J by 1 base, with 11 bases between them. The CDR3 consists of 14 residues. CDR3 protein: CASWGALNTGELFF. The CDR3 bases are TGTGCCAGCTGGGGGGCCCTGAACACCGGGGAGCTGTTTTTT.

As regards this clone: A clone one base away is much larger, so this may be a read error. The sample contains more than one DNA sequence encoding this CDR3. The CDR3 DNA reads as TGCGCAAGCAGCTCCGCAGGGACAGCAAACACCGGGGAGCTGTTTTTT. It is translated as CASSSAGTANTGELFF. This sequence joins TRBV5-1 and TRBJ2-2, with 7 nucleotides matching TRBD1. Germline CDR1 is SGHRS and CDR2 is YFSETQ. This CDR3 contains 16 residues.

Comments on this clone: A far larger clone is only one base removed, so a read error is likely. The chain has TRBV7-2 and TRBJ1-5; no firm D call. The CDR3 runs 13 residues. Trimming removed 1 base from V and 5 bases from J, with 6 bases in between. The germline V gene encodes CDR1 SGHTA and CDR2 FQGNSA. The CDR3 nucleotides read TGTGCCAGCAGCTTAGGACCGGATCAGCCCCAGCATTTT. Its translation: CASSLGPDQPQHF. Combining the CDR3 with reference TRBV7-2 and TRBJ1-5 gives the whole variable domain GAGVSQSPSNKVTEKGKDVELRCDPISGHTALYWYRQSLGQGLEFLIYFQGNSAPDKSGLPSDRFSAERTGGSVSTLTIQRTQQEDSAVYLCASSLGPDQPQHFGDGTRLSIL.

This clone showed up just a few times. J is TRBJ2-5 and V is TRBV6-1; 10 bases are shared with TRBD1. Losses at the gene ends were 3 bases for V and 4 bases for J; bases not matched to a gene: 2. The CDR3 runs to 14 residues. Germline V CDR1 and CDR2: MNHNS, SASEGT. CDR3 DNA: TGTGCCAGCAGTGAGACAGGGGGCCGAGAGACCCAGTACTTC. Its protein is CASSETGGRETQYF.

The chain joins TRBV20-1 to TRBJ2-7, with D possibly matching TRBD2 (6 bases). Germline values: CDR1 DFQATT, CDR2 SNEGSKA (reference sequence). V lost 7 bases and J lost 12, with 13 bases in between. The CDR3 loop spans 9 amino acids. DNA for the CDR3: TGCAGTGTACCGGGACTCCCGTACTTC. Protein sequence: CSVPGLPYF.

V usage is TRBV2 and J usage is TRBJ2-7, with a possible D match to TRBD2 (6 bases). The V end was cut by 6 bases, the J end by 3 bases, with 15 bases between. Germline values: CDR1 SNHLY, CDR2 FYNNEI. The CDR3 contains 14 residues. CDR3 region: CASSPRDWNYEQYF. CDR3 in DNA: TGTGCCAGCAGCCCAAGGGACTGGAACTACGAGCAGTACTTC.

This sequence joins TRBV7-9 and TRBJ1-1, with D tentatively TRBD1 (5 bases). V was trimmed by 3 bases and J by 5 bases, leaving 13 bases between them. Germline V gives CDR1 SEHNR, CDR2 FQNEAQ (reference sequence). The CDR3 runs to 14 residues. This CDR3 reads CASSFSGGATEAFF. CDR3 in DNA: TGTGCCAGCAGCTTCTCTGGAGGGGCTACTGAAGCTTTCTTT.

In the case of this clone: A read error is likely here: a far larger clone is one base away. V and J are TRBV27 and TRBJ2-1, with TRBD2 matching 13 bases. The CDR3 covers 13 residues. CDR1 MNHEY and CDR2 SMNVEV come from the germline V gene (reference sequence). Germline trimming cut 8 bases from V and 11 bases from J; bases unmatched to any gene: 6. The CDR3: CASGELAGGKQFF. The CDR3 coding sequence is TGTGCCAGCGGCGAACTAGCGGGAGGGAAGCAGTTCTTC.

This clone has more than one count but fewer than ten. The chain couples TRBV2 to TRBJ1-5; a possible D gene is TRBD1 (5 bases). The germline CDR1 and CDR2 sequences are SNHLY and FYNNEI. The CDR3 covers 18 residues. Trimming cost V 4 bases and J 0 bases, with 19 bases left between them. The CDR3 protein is CASSAFGGLGFSNQPQHF. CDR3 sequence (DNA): TGTGCCAGCAGTGCCTTCGGGGGTTTGGGATTTAGCAATCAGCCCCAGCATTTT. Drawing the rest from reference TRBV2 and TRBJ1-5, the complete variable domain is EPEVTQTPSHQVTQMGQEVILRCVPISNHLYFYWYRQILGQKVEFLVSFYNNEISEKSEIFDDQFSVERPDGSNFTLKIRSTKLEDSAMYFCASSAFGGLGFSNQPQHFGDGTRLSIL.

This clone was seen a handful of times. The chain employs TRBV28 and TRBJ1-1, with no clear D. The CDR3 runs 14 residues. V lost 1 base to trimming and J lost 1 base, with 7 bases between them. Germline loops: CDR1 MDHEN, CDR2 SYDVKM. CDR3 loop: CASSLYGWNTEAFF. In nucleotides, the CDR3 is TGTGCCAGCAGTTTATATGGCTGGAACACTGAAGCTTTCTTT.

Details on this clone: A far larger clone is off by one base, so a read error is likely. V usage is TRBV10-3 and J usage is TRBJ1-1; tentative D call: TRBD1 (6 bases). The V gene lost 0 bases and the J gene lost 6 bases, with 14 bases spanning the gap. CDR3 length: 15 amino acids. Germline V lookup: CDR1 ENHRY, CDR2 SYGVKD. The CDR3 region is CAISESIQGGAEAFF. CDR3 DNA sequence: TGTGCCATCAGTGAGTCAATACAGGGAGGGGCTGAAGCTTTCTTT.

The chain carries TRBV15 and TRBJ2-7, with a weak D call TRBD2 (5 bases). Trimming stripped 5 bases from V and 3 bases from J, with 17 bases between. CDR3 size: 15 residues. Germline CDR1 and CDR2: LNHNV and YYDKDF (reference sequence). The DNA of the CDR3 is TGTGCCACCAGCTGGGCGGCTAGCAGATACTACGAGCAGTACTTC. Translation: CATSWAASRYYEQYF.

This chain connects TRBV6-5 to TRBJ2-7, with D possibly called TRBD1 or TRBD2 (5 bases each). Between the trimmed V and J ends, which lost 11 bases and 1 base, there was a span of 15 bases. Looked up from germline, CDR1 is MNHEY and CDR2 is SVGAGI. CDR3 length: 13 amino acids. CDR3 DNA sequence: TGTGCCGGATCCCGGGGACCATCCTACGAGCAGTACTTC. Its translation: CAGSRGPSYEQYF.

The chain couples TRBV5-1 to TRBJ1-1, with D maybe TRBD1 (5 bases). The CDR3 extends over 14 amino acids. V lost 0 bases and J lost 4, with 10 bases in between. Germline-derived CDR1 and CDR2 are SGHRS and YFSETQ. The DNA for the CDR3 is TGCGCCAGCAGCTTGGAGGGGTGGGGCACTGAAGCTTTCTTT. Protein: CASSLEGWGTEAFF. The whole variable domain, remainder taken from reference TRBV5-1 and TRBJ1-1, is KAGVTQTPRYLIKTRGQQVTLSCSPISGHRSVSWYQQTPGQGLQFLFEYFSETQRNKGNFPGRFSGRQFSNSRSEMNVSTLELGDSALYLCASSLEGWGTEAFFGQGTRLTVV.

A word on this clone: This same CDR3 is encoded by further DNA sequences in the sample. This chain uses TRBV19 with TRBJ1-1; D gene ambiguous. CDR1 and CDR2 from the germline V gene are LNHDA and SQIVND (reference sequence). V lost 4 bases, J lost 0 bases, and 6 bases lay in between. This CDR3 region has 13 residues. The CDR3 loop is CASSTSMNTEAFF. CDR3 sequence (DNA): TGTGCCAGTAGTACATCCATGAACACTGAAGCTTTCTTT.

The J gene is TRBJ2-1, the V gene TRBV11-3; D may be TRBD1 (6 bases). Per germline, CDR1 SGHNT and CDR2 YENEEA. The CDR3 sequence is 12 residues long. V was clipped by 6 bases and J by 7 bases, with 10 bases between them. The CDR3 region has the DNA TGTGCCAGCAGTCCCGGACAGAATGAGCAGTTCTTC. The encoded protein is CASSPGQNEQFF.

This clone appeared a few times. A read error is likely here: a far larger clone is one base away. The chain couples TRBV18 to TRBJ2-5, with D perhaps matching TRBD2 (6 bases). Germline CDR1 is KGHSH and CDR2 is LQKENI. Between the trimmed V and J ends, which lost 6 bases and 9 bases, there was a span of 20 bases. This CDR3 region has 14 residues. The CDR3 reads CASSPGTSQEAQYF. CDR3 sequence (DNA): TGTGCCAGCTCCCCCGGAACTAGCCAGGAGGCCCAGTACTTC.

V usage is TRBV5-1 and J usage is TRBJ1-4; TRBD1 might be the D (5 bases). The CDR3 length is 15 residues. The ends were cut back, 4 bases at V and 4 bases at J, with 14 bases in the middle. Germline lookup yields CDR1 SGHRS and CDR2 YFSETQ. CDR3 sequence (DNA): TGCGCCAGCAGCCTTGGGGGACGGCTTAATGAAAAACTGTTTTTT. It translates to CASSLGGRLNEKLFF.

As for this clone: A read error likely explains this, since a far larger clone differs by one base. The CDR3 reads CASGFSYSTGELFF. CDR3 bases: TGTGCCAGCGGTTTTTCGTACTCCACCGGGGAGCTGTTTTTT. The chain joins TRBV27 to TRBJ2-2, with D unresolved. The V gene's germline CDR1 is MNHEY and CDR2 SMNVEV (reference sequence). The CDR3 sequence is 14 residues long.